This paragraph reports one T cell receptor beta chain. The entry originates in a study of blood T cell repertoires in COVID-19. Overall study: The study drew acute and convalescent COVID-19 samples from the United States, Italy and Spain. PBMCs, B-cell-depleted T cells, or T cells were the source of the cDNA or gDNA that made up the material.

As originally analysed: Reference gene primers were amplified, and this amplification served to estimate nucleated cell counts. Repertoires were generated with immunoSEQ multiplex PCR, while TCRdb's copy carries only in-frame clones and drops some. That table is the source of V, J and clone size, and D and trimming were worked out from the DNA. The data show 150,000 or so clones, about 84% seen once. The CDR3 runs 20 residues. Losses at the gene ends were 6 bases for V and 0 bases for J; bases not matched to a gene: 16. Germline lookup yields CDR1 LNHDA and CDR2 SQIVND (reference sequence). This receptor was obtained from a man aged 55 to 70 with active or convalescent COVID-19. The chain combines TRBV19 with TRBJ2-6; 8 bases are shared with TRBD2. Material: peripheral blood. CDR3 DNA: TGTGCCAGTAGCGACACCGGGCTCGCGGGAGGCCCCTCTGGGGCCAACGTCCTGACTTTC. Translated: CASSDTGLAGGPSGANVLTF.